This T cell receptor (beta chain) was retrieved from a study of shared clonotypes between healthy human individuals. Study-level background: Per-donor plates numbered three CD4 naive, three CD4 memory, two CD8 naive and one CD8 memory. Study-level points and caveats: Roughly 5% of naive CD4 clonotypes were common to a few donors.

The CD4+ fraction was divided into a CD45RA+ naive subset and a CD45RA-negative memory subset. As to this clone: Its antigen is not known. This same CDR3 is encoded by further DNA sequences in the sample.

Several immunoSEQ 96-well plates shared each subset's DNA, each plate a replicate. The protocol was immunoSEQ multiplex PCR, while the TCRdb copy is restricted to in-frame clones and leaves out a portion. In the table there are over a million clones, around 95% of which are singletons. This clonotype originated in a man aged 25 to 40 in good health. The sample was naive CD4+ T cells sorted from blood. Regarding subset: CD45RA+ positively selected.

DNA of the CDR3: TGTGCCAGCAGCTTGTCGGGGGTCACAGATACGCAGTATTTT. Protein product: CASSLSGVTDTQYF. The chain employs TRBV7-9 and TRBJ2-3, with a tentative D call TRBD2 (6 bases). V lost 3 bases to trimming and J lost 2 bases, with 9 bases between them. Germline lookup yields CDR1 SEHNR and CDR2 FQNEAQ (reference sequence). The CDR3 is 14 amino acids.